These 21 T cell receptor beta chains originate from one sample sequenced in a study of T cells after yellow fever vaccination. TCRdb reprocessed the 5' RACE reads with MiXCR, giving one entry per CDR3 protein. The sample lists 150,000 to 200,000 distinct CDR3 sequences, 11% occurring once. Sequences were derived from CD8+ T cells sorted from PBMCs, sampled 15 days after the yellow fever booster vaccination. These receptors were taken from a man aged 18 to 29 who received the YFV17D yellow fever vaccine.

V usage is TRBV6-1 and J usage is TRBJ1-2; D is unclear. The V end lost 0 bases, the J end lost 2 bases, and 10 bases lay between the germline ends. The CDR3 contains 15 residues. The germline V gene encodes CDR1 MNHNS and CDR2 SASEGT. The chain's CDR3 is CASSEALAENYGYTF. Here the CDR3 DNA reads TGTGCCAGCAGTGAAGCGCTTGCAGAGAACTATGGCTACACCTTC.

This clonotype has just a few counts. The rearrangement joins TRBV29-1 to TRBJ1-2, with 8 bases lining up with TRBD1. The ends lost 2 bases at V and 5 bases at J; junction bases unmatched: 4. Germline assignment: CDR1 SQVTM and CDR2 ANQGSEA. The CDR3 loop spans 13 amino acids. The CDR3 here is CSVERQGAYGYTF. CDR3 nucleotides: TGCAGCGTTGAACGGCAGGGGGCGTATGGCTACACCTTC.

The CDR3 spells CASGLDTDTQYF. The CDR3 DNA reads TGTGCTAGTGGTTTGGACACAGATACGCAGTATTTT. This sequence joins TRBV12-5 and TRBJ2-3; the D is unclear. The V end lost 1 base, the J end lost 2 bases, and 1 base lay between the germline ends. Per the germline V gene, CDR1 is LGHNT and CDR2 is FRNRAP. This CDR3 spans 12 amino acids.

This clonotype was recorded a few times. The rearrangement joins TRBV6-5 to TRBJ1-1; no definite D call. Germline-derived CDR1 and CDR2 are MNHEY and SVGAGI. V gave up 2 bases and J gave up 8 bases, with 15 bases separating them. This CDR3 is built from 14 residues. The CDR3 coding sequence is TGTGCCAGCAGTTACGGGCAGTCTTCCGCCGAAGCTTTCTTT. Encoded protein: CASSYGQSSAEAFF.

In its sample, this clonotype was seen a few times. The V call is TRBV6-1, the J call TRBJ1-2; D unresolved. Trimming shortened V by 1 base and J by 0 bases, and 9 bases separated the two germline ends. The length of the CDR3 is 15 residues. Germline CDR1 reads MNHNS; CDR2 reads SASEGT. CDR3 sequence: CASSEGPGANYGYTF. The CDR3 DNA reads TGTGCCAGCAGTGAAGGGCCAGGCGCTAACTATGGCTACACCTTC.

The chain combines TRBV6-2 or TRBV6-3 with TRBJ2-6; D not resolved. Trimming removed 2 bases from V and 0 bases from J, with 5 bases in between. CDR1 and CDR2 (germline): MNHEY, SVGEGT. The CDR3 runs to 15 residues. CDR3: CASSYGDSGANVLTF. The CDR3 DNA sequence: TGTGCCAGCAGTTACGGAGACTCTGGGGCCAACGTCCTGACTTTC.

The chain uses TRBV7-2 and TRBJ2-4; D not certain. The V gene lost 0 bases and the J gene lost 6 bases, with 6 bases spanning the gap. Looked up from germline, CDR1 is SGHTA and CDR2 is FQGNSA. This CDR3 is built from 13 residues. CDR3 DNA sequence: TGTGCCAGCAGCTTAGCGGGCAGAAACATTCAGTACTTC. This encodes CASSLAGRNIQYF.

In its sample, this clonotype was seen many times. The CDR3: CASSFEGNNEQFF. CDR3 DNA sequence: TGTGCCAGCAGCTTCGAGGGAAACAATGAGCAGTTCTTC. The chain joins TRBV7-3 to TRBJ2-1; D is possibly TRBD2 (5 bases). Trimming stripped 3 bases from V and 5 bases from J, with 8 bases between. CDR3 size: 13 residues. CDR1 is SGHTA, CDR2 FQGTGA, per germline.

The sample holds a few counts of this clonotype. The chain combines TRBV4-1 with TRBJ1-2, with D unclear. The ends were cut back, 1 base at V and 0 bases at J, with 15 bases in the middle. CDR3 length: 17 residues. CDR1 is MGHRA, CDR2 YSYEKL, per germline. CDR3 amino acids: CASSQGASREPNYGYTF. CDR3 nucleotide sequence: TGCGCCAGCAGCCAAGGCGCATCCAGAGAACCTAACTATGGCTACACCTTC.

This sequence joins TRBV9 and TRBJ2-7; D unresolved. The CDR3 extends over 11 amino acids. Between the trimmed V and J ends, which lost 3 bases and 6 bases, there was a span of 7 bases. Germline loops: CDR1 SGDLS, CDR2 YYNGEE. CDR3 DNA sequence: TGTGCCAGCAGCGGCGGTTCCGAGCAGTACTTC. Translation: CASSGGSEQYF.

This clonotype was seen many times. The rearrangement links TRBV7-6 to TRBJ1-5; D unclear. This CDR3 region has 13 residues. Germline CDR1 is SGHVS and CDR2 is FNYEAQ. The V and J ends lost 5 bases and 4 bases respectively, with 9 bases between them. CDR3 region: CASSADGNQPQHF. The CDR3 nucleotides are TGTGCCAGCAGCGCTGATGGGAATCAGCCCCAGCATTTT.

This clonotype was detected only a few times. The J gene is TRBJ2-7, the V gene TRBV12-3 or TRBV12-4; no clear D. V lost 2 bases to trimming and J lost 2 bases, with 7 bases between them. The CDR3 length is 13 residues. CDR3 amino acids: CASSLSLAYEQYV. CDR3 sequence (DNA): TGTGCCAGCAGTTTATCCCTGGCCTACGAGCAGTACGTC.

The J gene is TRBJ2-1, the V gene TRBV27; D is perhaps TRBD1 (5 bases). From germline, CDR1 is MNHEY and CDR2 SMNVEV (reference sequence). The CDR3 has 14 residues. Trimming stripped 4 bases from V and 5 bases from J, with 12 bases between. CDR3 bases: TGTGCCAGCAGTTCGGGCAGGGCCAACAATGAGCAGTTCTTC. Its translation: CASSSGRANNEQFF.

On this clonotype: The junction departs from the called germline gene at one end, perhaps through a read error. The chain couples TRBV7-7 to TRBJ2-7; TRBD1 is a possible D gene (6 bases). Germline assignment: CDR1 SSHAT and CDR2 FNYEAQ (reference sequence). The CDR3 extends over 13 amino acids. In DNA form, the CDR3 reads TGTGCCAGCAGTTTAGCACAGGGCTACGAGCAGTACTTC. The encoded protein is CASSLAQGYEQYF.

The V call is TRBV7-2, the J call TRBJ2-1; 7 bases are a match to TRBD2. Looked up from germline, CDR1 is SGHTA and CDR2 is FQGNSA. This CDR3 is 15 amino acids long. The V gene end was trimmed by 1 base and the J gene end by 7 bases; junction bases not matched to a gene: 7. CDR3 loop: CASSLERGGWNEQFF. CDR3 DNA sequence: TGTGCCAGCAGCTTAGAGCGGGGAGGTTGGAATGAGCAGTTCTTC.

This clonotype turned up a few times. The V call is TRBV28, the J call TRBJ2-1; no definite D call. This CDR3 is 12 amino acids long. The germline gives CDR1 MDHEN, CDR2 SYDVKM. V was shortened by 2 bases and J by 4 bases, with 3 bases between the two germline ends. CDR3 coding DNA: TGTGCCAGCAGTTTAACATACAATGAGCAGTTCTTC. As protein: CASSLTYNEQFF.

This clonotype has a count of ten or more. The V gene is TRBV12-3 or TRBV12-4, the J gene TRBJ2-2; D not resolved. Trimming left V 5 bases short and J 7 bases short, with 8 bases between. The CDR3 loop spans 12 amino acids. The CDR3 loop reads CASSPNIGELFF. The CDR3 DNA reads as TGTGCCAGCAGTCCCAATATCGGGGAGCTGTTTTTT.

The chain links TRBV11-2 to TRBJ2-1; D unclear. Trimming cost V 1 base and J 0 bases, with 10 bases left between them. CDR3 length equals 16 residues. Germline-derived CDR1 and CDR2 are SGHAT and FQNNGV. In DNA, the CDR3 is TGTGCCAGCAGCTTAGTCTCTACAGACTCCTACAATGAGCAGTTCTTC. It codes for CASSLVSTDSYNEQFF.

This chain links TRBV7-9 with TRBJ2-7; 11 positions agree with TRBD1. The V gene end was trimmed by 5 bases and the J gene end by 4 bases; junction bases not matched to a gene: 13. Germline V CDR1 and CDR2: SEHNR, FQNEAQ (reference sequence). The CDR3 covers 17 residues. The CDR3 DNA reads as TGTGCCAGCAGCCTCCCCCGGGACAGGGGGTACATTTACGAGCAGTACTTC. This encodes CASSLPRDRGYIYEQYF.

This clonotype was seen only a few times. The chain carries TRBV6-5 and TRBJ2-2, with a tentative D call TRBD1 (6 bases). V lost 7 bases and J lost 6, with 12 bases in between. This CDR3 has 13 residues. Per germline, CDR1 MNHEY and CDR2 SVGAGI. DNA of the CDR3: TGTGCCAGCACCACAGGGCCCCCCGGGGAGCTGTTTTTT. This sequence encodes CASTTGPPGELFF.

The V and J genes are TRBV27 and TRBJ1-6; 12 bases fit TRBD1. The CDR3 has 15 residues. V was clipped by 6 bases and J by 9 bases; unmatched bases: 6. Germline CDR1 MNHEY, CDR2 SMNVEV (reference sequence). In nucleotides, the CDR3 is TGTGCCAGCAGGGGGACAGGGGGCGAGGGTTCACCCCTCCACTTT. Its protein product is CASRGTGGEGSPLHF.